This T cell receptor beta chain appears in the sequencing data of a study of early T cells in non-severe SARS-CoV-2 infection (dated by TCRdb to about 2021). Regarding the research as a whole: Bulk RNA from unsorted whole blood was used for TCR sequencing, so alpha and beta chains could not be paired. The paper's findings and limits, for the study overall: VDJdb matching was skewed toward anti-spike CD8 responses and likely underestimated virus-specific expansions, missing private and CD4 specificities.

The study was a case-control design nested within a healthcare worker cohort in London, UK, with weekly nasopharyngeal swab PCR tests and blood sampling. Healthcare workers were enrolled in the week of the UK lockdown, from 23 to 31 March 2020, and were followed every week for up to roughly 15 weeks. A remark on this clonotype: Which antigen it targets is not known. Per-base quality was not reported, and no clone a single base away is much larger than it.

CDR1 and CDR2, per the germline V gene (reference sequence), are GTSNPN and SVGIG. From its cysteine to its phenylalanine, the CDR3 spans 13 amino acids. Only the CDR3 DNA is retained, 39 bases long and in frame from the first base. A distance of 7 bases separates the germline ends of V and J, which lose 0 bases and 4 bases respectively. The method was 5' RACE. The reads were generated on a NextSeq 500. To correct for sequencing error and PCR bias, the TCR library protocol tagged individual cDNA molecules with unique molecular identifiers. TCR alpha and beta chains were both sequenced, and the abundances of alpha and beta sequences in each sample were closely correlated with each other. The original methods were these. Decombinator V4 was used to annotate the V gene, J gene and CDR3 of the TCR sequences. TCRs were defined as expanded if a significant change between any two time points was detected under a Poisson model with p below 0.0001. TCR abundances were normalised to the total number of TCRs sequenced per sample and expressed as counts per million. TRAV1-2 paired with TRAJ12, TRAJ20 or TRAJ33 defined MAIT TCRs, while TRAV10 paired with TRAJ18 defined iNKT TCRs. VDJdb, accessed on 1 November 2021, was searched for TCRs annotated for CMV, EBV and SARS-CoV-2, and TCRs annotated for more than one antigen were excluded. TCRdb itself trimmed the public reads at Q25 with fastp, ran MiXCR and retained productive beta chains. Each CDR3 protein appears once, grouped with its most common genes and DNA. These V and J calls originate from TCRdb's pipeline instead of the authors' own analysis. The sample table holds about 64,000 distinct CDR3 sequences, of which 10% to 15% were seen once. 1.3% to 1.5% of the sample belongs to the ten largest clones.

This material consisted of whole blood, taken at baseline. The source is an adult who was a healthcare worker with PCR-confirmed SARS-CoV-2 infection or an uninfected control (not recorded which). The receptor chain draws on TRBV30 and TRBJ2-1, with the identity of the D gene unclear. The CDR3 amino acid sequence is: CAWSVLRYNEQFF. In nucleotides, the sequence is TGTGCCTGGAGTGTACTCAGGTACAATGAGCAGTTCTTC. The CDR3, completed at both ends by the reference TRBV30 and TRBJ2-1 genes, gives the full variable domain SQTIHQWPATLVQPVGSPLSLECTVEGTSNPNLYWYRQAAGRGLQLLFYSVGIGQISSEVPQNLSASRPQDRQFILSSKKLLLSDSGFYLCAWSVLRYNEQFFGPGTRLTVL.